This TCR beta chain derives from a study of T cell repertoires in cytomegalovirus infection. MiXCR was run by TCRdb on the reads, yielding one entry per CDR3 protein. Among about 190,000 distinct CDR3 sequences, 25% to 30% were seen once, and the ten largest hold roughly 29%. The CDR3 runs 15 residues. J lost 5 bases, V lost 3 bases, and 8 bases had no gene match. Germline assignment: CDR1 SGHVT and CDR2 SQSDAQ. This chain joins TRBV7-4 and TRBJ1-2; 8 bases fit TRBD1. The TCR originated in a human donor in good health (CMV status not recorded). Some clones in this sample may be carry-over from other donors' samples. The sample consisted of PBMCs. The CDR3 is CASSFFRGQGYGYTF. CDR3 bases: TGTGCCAGCAGCTTCTTCAGGGGGCAGGGGTATGGCTACACCTTC.